This section outlines one T cell receptor beta chain sequence together with its context. The antigen this receptor binds is unknown. The record has no base qualities; no much larger clone is one base away. The data were taken from a study of cytomegalovirus exposure and HLA in healthy donors (dated by TCRdb to the late 2010s). In the study overall: An earlier analysis of several hundred of the donors reported 276 Gb of sequence data and some 110 million unique TCR beta sequences obtained from some 170 million T cells. An early release that covered more than 550 HLA-typed donors contained approximately 290 gigabases of sequencing data and tens of millions of unique TCR sequences. The genetic ancestry cluster associated with self-reported Caucasian donors included 81% of the approximately 400 genotyped donors. The aim of the study was to test whether cataloging public T cell receptors could identify signatures of past pathogen exposure. Using immunosequencing, the study profiled T cell repertoires from 500 to 800 subjects and related those repertoires to cytomegalovirus serostatus. Besides the first cohort of 666 subjects, a separate validation cohort made up of roughly 130 different subjects was used. To predict cytomegalovirus infection status, the study brought together high-throughput TCR immunosequencing, statistical association of individual TCRs with disease status, and machine learning. A later analysis re-analyzed previously published TCR beta repertoires from roughly 690 donors and added high-resolution HLA genotyping to study TCR occurrence patterns. Rather than using new phenotypic data, the later analysis identified candidate immune exposures from TCR beta sequences and from how often those sequences occurred across donors. In an earlier analysis of several hundred of the donors, high-throughput TCR beta sequencing was used to judge whether each TCR beta V gene segment behaved as functional or pseudogenic. Donor age, sex, ethnicity and CMV serostatus were compiled alongside the repertoire data. Genome-wide SNP genotypes for about three fifths of the roughly 670 donors were used in a later genetic analysis, which treated that subset as a discovery cohort. Every repertoire in the discovery cohort had been generated on one and the same sequencing platform. HLA typing covered class I and class II loci at four-digit resolution. Typing coverage differed by locus: A, B, C, DRB1 and DQB1 were typed in roughly 620-630 donors, DQA1 in about 500, DPA1 in 600 to 610, and DPB1 in approximately 450. Because of strong linkage in the cohort, a handful of DR-DQ haplotypes were treated as single units for association and clustering. Among 300 to 500 genotyped donors of the cohort, an average of roughly 230,000 unique TCR beta nucleotide sequences was sequenced per donor, of which roughly 17% were non-productive.

The CDR3 numbers 14 residues from cysteine through phenylalanine. Only the CDR3 region is kept as DNA, spanning 42 bases read in frame from base 1. V is clipped by 0 bases and J by 2 bases, and the sequence between their germline boundaries is 8 bases long. CDR1 and CDR2 were assigned from the germline V gene (reference sequence) as GTSNPN and SVGIG. Library creation used the immunoSEQ multiplex PCR assay. For the multiplex PCR, a mixture combining 60 forward primers for TCR Vbeta segments and 13 reverse primers for TCR Jbeta segments was used. The CDR3 region of rearranged TCR beta genes was amplified from genomic DNA with a multiplex PCR assay. The Illumina HiSeq System was used to sequence the amplified TCR beta libraries as 87-base-pair reads. Concerning the study's data processing: A later analysis tallied 70 million to 100 million unique TCR beta chains across the approximately 670 repertoires, and roughly 11 million of those chains were shared by two or more donors. To remove PCR and sequencing errors, raw reads were error-corrected and collapsed into unique sequences using a nearest-neighbor algorithm that merged closely related sequences. To assign V, D and J gene segments, CDR3 sequences were aligned to IMGT reference sequences. For a sequence to be retained, a match of at least six nucleotides to both a V gene segment and a J gene segment was required. Rearrangements were called productive when the CDR3 lacked stop codons and stayed in frame with V and J; all others were non-productive. CDR3 was defined by IMGT convention, running from the second conserved V-encoded cysteine to the conserved J-encoded phenylalanine. The earlier analysis of some 540 of the donors excluded any sequence lacking an unambiguous match to a single V gene segment. In an earlier analysis of about 590 of the donors, a V segment was called functional when productive rearrangements were above 56.7%, and segregating when the standard deviation between donors exceeded 5%. A statistical classification framework was built for diagnosing cytomegalovirus status from the catalog of TCR beta chain sequences. In a later analysis, V and J genes were assigned by comparing TCR nucleotide sequences against IMGT/GENE-DB human TR gene sequences. A later analysis assigned CDR3 sequences and most-parsimonious VDJ recombination scenarios with the TCRdist pipeline. In a later analysis, each TCR beta chain was defined by its CDR3 amino acid sequence together with its V-gene family, and reads without a unique V-gene family were excluded. To address suspected cross-contamination and a sequencing artifact, a later analysis removed 450 to 700 highly shared, low-generation-probability nucleotide sequences. A later analysis calculated a clonal expansion index for each public chain from normalized within-repertoire ranks of inferred template counts. Generation probabilities in a later analysis came from a VDJ recombination model fitted to out-of-frame rearrangements, and those results were checked against IGoR. In a later analysis, hypergeometric tests were used to score TCR-TCR, TCR-HLA and TCR-CMV co-occurrence, with a repertoire-size bias correction applied to TCR pairs. False discovery rates were estimated in a later analysis by permuting HLA or CMV assignments 20 times. In a later analysis, co-occurring TCRs were grouped using DBSCAN, and TCRdist sequence similarity was added for clustering within HLA-allele-positive subsets. Co-occurrence clustering excluded repertoires with fewer than 30,000 or more than 120,000 public chains, plus five with anomalous nucleotide sharing. As stored in TCRdb, this immuneACCESS dataset retains in-frame rearrangements with V and J assigned. A fraction of the clones does not appear; measured against another copy, unresolved V genes explain less than half of the discrepancy, and the remainder lacks a known reason. Clone size and V and J calls were adopted from that table, with D and trimming inferred from the DNA. For this sample the table gives 90,000 to 150,000 clones, of which 70% to 85% were detected only once. The ten largest clones capture approximately 10% of the sample.

The cohort consisted of more than 650 healthy bone marrow donors. At the time of sampling, all cohort members were nominally healthy, though unrecorded immune exposures were likely present. The donor was CMV seropositive and belonged to the group of around 300 seropositive cohort members. A peripheral blood sample was collected from each donor, and TCR beta sequencing was performed on peripheral blood mononuclear cells. The Qiagen DNeasy Blood Extraction Kit was used to extract genomic DNA from the blood cell samples. Points the paper makes about the study in general: In a later analysis, TCR association rates were found to vary across HLA loci, with the most associated TCRs seen for DRB1 alleles and the fewest for HLA-C alleles. In a later analysis, HLA-associated TCR beta chains were found to be more clonally expanded and to have lower generation probabilities than equally common non-associated chains. The authors suggested that the approach could potentially be generalized to other disease states and immunological phenotypes. About 17 rarely observed V segments, including chromosome 9 orphons, were excluded from the earlier analysis of about 610 of the donors because counts were too low. Because some donors lacked HLA typing at each locus, the association tests relied only on the typed subset. For the cohort, immune exposure information was limited to CMV serostatus. V-gene and J-gene trimming of TCR beta chains was associated with a missense DCLRE1C variant in a later genetic analysis, and the association was replicated in an independent cohort. In a later genetic analysis, fewer N-insertions in productive TCRs were reported among donors in an Asian-associated ancestry cluster than the approximately 630-donor mean. A further reported finding was that TCR beta sequences accurately predicted the HLA-A and HLA-B alleles for most subjects in the first cohort. The study gave a list of about 170 TCR beta chains associated with cytomegalovirus. Strong co-occurrence of HLA alleles, especially DR and DQ, made assigning TCR associations to individual alleles difficult. In vitro tests confirmed that a few of the cytomegalovirus-associated TCR beta chains recognize cytomegalovirus antigens. Some IMGT-functional V segments, including TRBV6-2 and TRBV6-3, could not be distinguished by the 87-base-pair reads and were therefore excluded. This cohort had only TCR beta chains sequenced, and the lack of alpha or paired-chain data limited which features could be detected. The sequencing pipeline was judged likely to have produced a cluster of highly shared sequence variants as a technical artifact. In an earlier analysis of fewer than 700 of the donors, most TCR beta V segments appeared in productive rearrangements about 87% or about 30% of the time, broadly matching IMGT annotations. Linkage disequilibrium might explain the correlated functional status among segregating V segments, but an unknown experimental factor could not be ruled out. While some public TCRs were present in many individuals, most TCR sequences turned up only very rarely across donors. Presence/absence analyses assumed roughly uniform sequencing depth across donors, an assumption that may not hold. Cytomegalovirus status was reported to be diagnosed by the classifier with high specificity and sensitivity in both the original and validation cohorts. A later analysis reported that several top co-occurrence clusters appeared linked to parvovirus B19, influenza, CMV and Epstein-Barr virus. A later analysis found that most CMV-associated TCR beta chains appeared HLA-restricted, with HLA associations seemingly driven largely by CMV exposure. A later analysis associated 16,951 TCR beta sequences with specific HLA alleles at a false discovery rate of 0.05.

Sequencing was performed on PBMCs. The sequence came from a woman aged 50 to 65 in good health and CMV-seropositive. Recombination joined TRBV30 with TRBJ1-5; the D gene is possibly TRBD1, with 5 bases matching. The CDR3 reads as follows: CAWSVQAGNQPQHF. The sequenced DNA: TGTGCCTGGAGTGTACAGGCGGGCAATCAGCCCCAGCATTTT. With all but the CDR3 taken from the reference TRBV30 and TRBJ1-5 genes, the full variable domain is: SQTIHQWPATLVQPVGSPLSLECTVEGTSNPNLYWYRQAAGRGLQLLFYSVGIGQISSEVPQNLSASRPQDRQFILSSKKLLLSDSGFYLCAWSVQAGNQPQHFGDGTRLSIL.